The text below deals with one T cell receptor (beta chain). The antigen remains undetermined. Primers for the PCR totalled 60 Vbeta and 13 Jbeta. Libraries were prepared by immunoSEQ multiplex PCR; TCRdb keeps only in-frame clonotypes and omits some of them. The sample lists roughly 120,000 clones, about two thirds occurring once. Germline CDR1 is SGHNT and CDR2 is YYREEE (reference sequence). With 4 bases clipped from V and 0 bases from J, the junction kept 9 bases outside the gene matches. The CDR3 loop spans 16 amino acids. The source of the sample is a study of cytomegalovirus exposure and HLA in healthy donors. Study findings and constraints: For most TCR beta V segments, an earlier analysis put the productive rate at about 87% or about 30% of the time. CMV serostatus was the sole immune exposure data available.

This chain links TRBV5-4 with TRBJ1-2; 7 bases align to TRBD1. The sequenced material came from PBMCs. The receptor was derived from a woman in her forties in good health and CMV-seropositive. The CDR3 reads CASSRGQALANYGYTF. The CDR3 DNA reads TGTGCCAGCAGCCGAGGACAGGCTTTAGCTAACTATGGCTACACCTTC. The whole variable domain, remainder taken from reference TRBV5-4 and TRBJ1-2, is ETGVTQSPTHLIKTRGQQVTLRCSSQSGHNTVSWYQQALGQGPQFIFQYYREEENGRGNFPPRFSGLQFPNYSSELNVNALELDDSALYLCASSRGQALANYGYTFGSGTRLTVV.